The 17 T cell receptor beta chains below all came from one sample that was sequenced in a study of T-cell reconstitution after alpha-beta-depleted transplantation in children. Unique molecular identifiers featured in how the TCRbeta library was prepared. Each CDR3 protein is one row after TCRdb ran MiXCR on the PCR reads. Found here are 150,000 to 250,000 distinct CDR3 sequences, about 14% of them singletons; the top ten hold roughly an eighth. This sample comprised PBMCs from the stem cell graft donor, obtained from the stem cell graft. These receptor sequences come from a human donor who donated a stem cell graft to a child with acute lymphoblastic leukemia.

This clonotype came up many times. The V gene is TRBV5-1, the J gene TRBJ2-1; D ambiguous. The CDR3 is made up of 15 amino acids. V lost 5 bases to trimming and J lost 5 bases, with 17 bases between them. Germline V gives CDR1 SGHRS, CDR2 YFSETQ. In nucleotides, the CDR3 is TGCGCCAGCAGATCCCCGGCCGGTTCCAACAATGAGCAGTTCTTC. Translation: CASRSPAGSNNEQFF.

This clonotype was seen ten or more times. CDR3 bases: TGTGCCAGCAGTGATGTAGGCCCGGTAGCAGTGTACGAGCAGTACTTC. This gives the protein CASSDVGPVAVYEQYF. The V gene is TRBV25-1, the J gene TRBJ2-7; D remains unclear. This CDR3 comprises 16 residues. CDR1 and CDR2 (germline): MGHDK, SYGVNS. V lost 3 bases and J lost 4, with 19 bases in between.

The genes are TRBV3-1 and TRBJ2-3; 8 nucleotides match TRBD2. Germline values: CDR1 LGHDT, CDR2 YNNKEL (reference sequence). CDR3 length: 16 amino acids. Unmatched junction bases numbered 6, after V lost 4 bases and J lost 0 bases. The CDR3 sequence: CASSLGGGPSTDTQYF. The CDR3 coding sequence is TGTGCCAGCAGCCTCGGGGGGGGGCCTAGCACAGATACGCAGTATTTT.

This clonotype appeared a single time. A much larger clonotype is one base distant, so this may be a read error. V is TRBV29-1 and J is TRBJ2-1; 10 bases are a match to TRBD2. The CDR3 is made up of 13 amino acids. The trim removed 6 bases at V and 7 bases at J, leaving 6 bases unmatched. The germline V gene has CDR1 SQVTM and CDR2 ANQGSEA. In nucleotides, the CDR3 is TGCAGCGTGGACCCACTAGCGGGAAATGAGCAGTTCTTC. It codes for CSVDPLAGNEQFF.

This clonotype was seen repeatedly, ten times or more. V and J are TRBV27 and TRBJ2-6; 8 bases fit TRBD1. Germline trimming cut 6 bases from V and 0 bases from J; bases unmatched to any gene: 7. Germline loops: CDR1 MNHEY, CDR2 SMNVEV (reference sequence). This CDR3 has 17 residues. CDR3: CASSNQGALSGANVLTF. CDR3 DNA: TGTGCCAGCAGCAACCAGGGGGCCCTCTCTGGGGCCAACGTCCTGACTTTC.

This chain uses TRBV20-1 with TRBJ2-6; D not resolved. Germline CDR1 and CDR2: DFQATT and SNEGSKA (reference sequence). The V gene lost 3 bases and the J gene lost 3 bases, with 6 bases spanning the gap. The CDR3 length is 13 residues. Here the CDR3 DNA reads TGCAGTGCTAGGAGAGATGGGGCCAACGTCCTGACTTTC. It specifies CSARRDGANVLTF.

This clonotype came up many times. The V gene is TRBV5-1, the J gene TRBJ2-3; D gene uncertain. Germline V gene data show CDR1 as SGHRS and CDR2 as YFSETQ. V was trimmed by 1 base and J by 2 bases, leaving 2 bases between them. CDR3 length: 12 amino acids. In nucleotides, the CDR3 is TGCGCCAGCAGCTTGCCCACAGATACGCAGTATTTT. Amino acid sequence: CASSLPTDTQYF.

This clonotype was seen a few times. This chain links TRBV19 with TRBJ2-1, with 16 bases that match TRBD2. CDR3 length: 18 amino acids. V was clipped by 9 bases and J by 2 bases; unmatched bases: 10. Germline V gene sequence: CDR1 LNHDA, CDR2 SQIVND (reference sequence). DNA for the CDR3: TGTGCCAGCAACGCCCCGGGACTAGCGGGAGGGCCCTACAATGAGCAGTTCTTC. This codes for CASNAPGLAGGPYNEQFF.

In this sample, this clonotype turned up many times. The genes are TRBV29-1 and TRBJ2-7, with D perhaps TRBD1 (8 bases). CDR1 is SQVTM and CDR2 is ANQGSEA in the germline V gene. The CDR3 totals 17 residues. V lost 4 bases and J lost 1, with 23 bases in between. CDR3 region: CSVGGGDGQGWSYEQYF. The CDR3 DNA reads as TGCAGCGTTGGTGGGGGGGATGGACAGGGTTGGTCCTACGAGCAGTACTTC.

This clonotype was recorded at least ten times. The chain carries TRBV5-5 and TRBJ2-2; D is possibly TRBD1 or TRBD2 (5 bases each). The CDR3 length is 15 residues. V was pared by 3 bases and J by 1 base, with 10 bases between. CDR1 is SGHKS, CDR2 YYEKEE, per germline (reference sequence). In DNA form, the CDR3 reads TGTGCCAGCAGCTCCGGGACCCTGAACACCGGGGAGCTGTTTTTT. Translation gives CASSSGTLNTGELFF. Full variable domain (rest looked up from reference TRBV5-5 and TRBJ2-2): DAGVTQSPTHLIKTRGQQVTLRCSPISGHKSVSWYQQVLGQGPQFIFQYYEKEERGRGNFPDRFSARQFPNYSSELNVNALLLGDSALYLCASSSGTLNTGELFFGEGSRLTVL.

This clonotype was seen repeatedly, ten times or more. V gene TRBV29-1 combines with J gene TRBJ2-2; 7 bases align to TRBD1. This CDR3 region has 13 residues. V lost 7 bases and J lost 6; bases outside the gene matches: 8. Germline CDR1 and CDR2: SQVTM and ANQGSEA. The CDR3 DNA reads as TGCAGCGCGGACGGGCAGGGGGCCGGGGAGCTGTTTTTT. Translating it yields CSADGQGAGELFF.

There are many counts of this clonotype. The V gene is TRBV10-3, the J gene TRBJ2-7, with 8 bases identical to TRBD1. Germline values: CDR1 ENHRY, CDR2 SYGVKD. J lost 7 bases, V lost 6 bases, and 11 bases had no gene match. The CDR3 is made up of 14 amino acids. The CDR3 loop is CAIRGQDPPKEQYF. DNA of the CDR3: TGTGCCATCAGGGGACAGGATCCCCCTAAGGAGCAGTACTTC.

This clonotype was seen many times. The chain has TRBV5-1 and TRBJ1-5; a weak D match, TRBD1 (5 bases). From germline, CDR1 is SGHRS and CDR2 YFSETQ. CDR3 size: 16 residues. V lost 4 bases and J 0 bases, leaving 14 bases between the germline ends. CDR3 in amino acids: CASSQSGGFSNQPQHF. CDR3 nucleotides: TGCGCCAGCAGCCAGTCCGGGGGGTTTAGCAATCAGCCCCAGCATTTT.

In its sample, this clonotype was seen many times. V is TRBV28 and J is TRBJ2-2; D ambiguous. The CDR3 extends over 14 amino acids. In germline, CDR1 is MDHEN, CDR2 SYDVKM. V was shortened by 2 bases and J by 6 bases, with 10 bases between the two germline ends. The CDR3 DNA sequence: TGTGCCAGCAGTTTACACGGTGCGGCCGGGGAGCTGTTTTTT. It is translated as CASSLHGAAGELFF.

Concerning this clonotype: A much larger clone sits a single nucleotide away, making a read error possible. The CDR3 end shows no conserved phenylalanine or tryptophan, and so a read error is likely. The chain is built from TRBV20-1 and TRBJ2-7; 10 bases fit TRBD1. The CDR3 contains 15 residues. Unmatched junction bases numbered 5, after V lost 0 bases and J lost 3 bases. Germline V lookup: CDR1 DFQATT, CDR2 SNEGSKA (reference sequence). The CDR3 loop reads CSARDLGTGVYEQYY. CDR3 nucleotides: TGCAGTGCTAGAGATCTCGGGACAGGGGTCTACGAGCAGTACTAC.

Ten or more counts support this clonotype. The chain recombines TRBV5-8 with TRBJ1-5; D unclear. V was trimmed by 1 base and J by 3 bases, leaving 5 bases between them. The germline V gene has CDR1 SGHTS and CDR2 YDEGEE. The CDR3 has 13 amino acids. CDR3 in DNA: TGTGCCAGCAGCTTGACAGTCAATCAGCCCCAGCATTTT. Protein: CASSLTVNQPQHF. Full variable domain (outside the CDR3, taken from reference TRBV5-8 and TRBJ1-5): EAGVTQSPTHLIKTRGQQATLRCSPISGHTSVYWYQQALGLGLQFLLWYDEGEERNRGNFPPRFSGRQFPNYSSELNVNALELEDSALYLCASSLTVNQPQHFGDGTRLSIL.

A remark on this clonotype: Being one base from a much bigger clone, this may be a read error. The V and J genes are TRBV12-3 or TRBV12-4 and TRBJ2-1, with 8 bases identical to TRBD2. The CDR3 spans 17 residues. V gave up 6 bases and J gave up 7 bases; unmatched junction bases: 17. The CDR3 bases are TGTGCCAGCAGCAGCTACCGACTAGCGAGCCCCACAAATGAGCAGTTCTTC. As protein: CASSSYRLASPTNEQFF.